The following is a TCR beta chain sequence with its context. Its antigen is unidentified. A read error may be the cause here, since a much bigger clone is one base away. Using RNA template, CDR3s of TCR alpha and beta were amplified with iRepertoire arm-PCR. Tissue mRNA or PBMC total RNA, roughly 100-400 ng, went into one-step reverse transcription and amplification. TCRdb independently ran MiXCR on the multiplex PCR reads; one entry per CDR3 protein. The top ten hold approximately 43% of the sample, which has under 130,000 distinct CDR3 sequences, around 29% seen once. This sample was taken from a study of glioma-infiltrating T cells. Points from the study as a whole: Very few CDR3 sequences were shared between tissue and blood.

The germline V gene encodes CDR1 SGHTA and CDR2 FQGNSA. The CDR3 covers 15 residues. The chain is built from TRBV7-2 and TRBJ1-1, with 7 nucleotides matching TRBD1. The source of this sequence is a human donor with low-grade glioma or glioblastoma, undergoing nonglioma brain surgery, or in good health (not recorded which). The sample consisted of glioma tissue, nonneoplastic brain tissue, or PBMCs (not recorded which). This CDR3 reads CASSLVIGQVTEALF. The CDR3 DNA follows: TGTGCCAGCAGCTTAGTAATTGGACAGGTCACTGAAGCTCTCTTT.